These T cell receptor beta chains were read from a single sample in a study of identical twins. MiXCR was run by TCRdb on the 5' RACE reads, yielding one entry per CDR3 protein. Altogether hundreds of thousands of distinct CDR3 sequences are present, around 8.6% being singletons, with the ten largest covering approximately 0.96%. The same specimen was also included in a second study, on yellow fever vaccine responses in identical twins.

Sequenced input: PBMCs. These receptors came from a woman between 18 and 29 years old in good health. The CDR3 runs from the conserved cysteine through the conserved F or W. D genes are given only for firm matches. For some rows the clone size is stated as once, few or many, or as a class when expanded; others skip it.

>-|TRBV29-1|-|TRBJ2-3
TGCAGCTTCGAGGGCTCCACAGATACGCAGTATTTT
CSFEGSTDTQYF
>-|TRBV5-1|TRBD2|TRBJ2-6
TGCGCCAGCAGCTTCGGAGCCCTGGGACTAGCTGAGAGCTCTGGGGCCAACGTCCTGACTTTC
CASSFGALGLAESSGANVLTF
>few|TRBV20-1|-|TRBJ2-5
TGCAGTGCTAGTCTTCTCGACCAAGAGACCCAGTACTTC
CSASLLDQETQYF
>few|TRBV10-1|-|TRBJ2-5
TGCGCCAGCAGTGGGGGCAGGGGCGGAGGAGAGACCCAGTACTTC
CASSGGRGGGETQYF
>many|TRBV12-3/TRBV12-4|-|TRBJ2-3
TGTGCCAGCAGTTTATTGCAGGGAACAGATACGCAGTATTTT
CASSLLQGTDTQYF
>few|TRBV20-1|TRBD2|TRBJ2-3
TGCAGTGCTCCTTACATACCGGGACTAGCGGGAGTGATGTCTAGCACAGATACGCAGTATTTT
CSAPYIPGLAGVMSSTDTQYF
>few|TRBV2|-|TRBJ1-5
TGTGCCAGCAGTGCGGGGAGAAGCAATCAGCCCCAGCATTTT
CASSAGRSNQPQHF
>few|TRBV6-1|TRBD2|TRBJ2-7
TGTGCCAGCAGACCGGGCGGGGTCAGCGGGAACCCCCTCGAGCAGTACTTC
CASRPGGVSGNPLEQYF
>few|TRBV7-2|-|TRBJ1-3
TGTGCCAGCAGCTTAGGCCAGCCCGGCTCTGGAAACACCATATATTTT
CASSLGQPGSGNTIYF
>many|TRBV28|-|TRBJ2-3
TGTGCCAGCAGTTTATTGTTTTTGGGAGGCGGCACAGATACGCAGTATTTT
CASSLLFLGGGTDTQYF
>-|TRBV27|-|TRBJ2-5
TGTGCCAGCAGTTCTTTTGGGACTTTCAACAAGACCCAGTACTTC
CASSSFGTFNKTQYF
>few|TRBV5-4|-|TRBJ2-6
TGTGCCAGCAGCTTGGGACAGTTGCCCTCTGGGGCCAACGTCCTGACTTTC
CASSLGQLPSGANVLTF
>many|TRBV5-1|-|TRBJ1-5
TGCGCCAGCAGCTTGGAGGGGGGGGCTAGCAATCAGCCCCAGCATTTT
CASSLEGGASNQPQHF
>few|TRBV7-9|-|TRBJ1-1
TGTGCCAGCAGCTCTACAGCTGTACCCTACACTGAAGCTTTCTTT
CASSSTAVPYTEAFF
>few|TRBV12-3/TRBV12-4|-|TRBJ2-1
TGTGCCAGCAGACCCCTAGCGTCGTCCTACAATGAGCAGTTCTTC
CASRPLASSYNEQFF
>-|TRBV9|-|TRBJ2-7
TGTGCCAGCAGCAGAGGAGGGGGCCGGAACGAGCAGTACTTC
CASSRGGGRNEQYF
>many|TRBV5-1|-|TRBJ1-2
TGCGCCAGCAGCTTGGTCGCGGGGTATGATGGCCACACCTTC
CASSLVAGYDGHTF
>few|TRBV7-3|-|TRBJ2-1
TGTGCCAGCAGCTTAACAGGGAGTAATGAGCAGTTCTTC
CASSLTGSNEQFF
>-|TRBV29-1|-|TRBJ2-7
TGCAGCGTTGATCGGCAGGGGGGCTACGAGCAGTACTTC
CSVDRQGGYEQYF
>-|TRBV12-3/TRBV12-4|TRBD1|TRBJ2-1
TGTGCCAGCAGTTTTGAGCGGTCGGGACAGGGGGCAAGTGAGCAGTTCTTC
CASSFERSGQGASEQFF
>-|TRBV7-2|-|TRBJ1-5
TGTGCCAGCAACCAGGAGGGTGGCAATCAGCCCCAGCATTTT
CASNQEGGNQPQHF
>-|TRBV15|-|TRBJ2-7
TGTGCCACCAGCAGAGTTTCAGGGGCGGGTGGGCAGTACTTC
CATSRVSGAGGQYF
>few|TRBV19|-|TRBJ2-2
TGTGCCAGTACCCAGGTTTGGGGGGAGCTGTTTTTT
CASTQVWGELFF
>-|TRBV9|TRBD2|TRBJ2-5
TGTGCCAGCAGCGGGGGGGGGGAACCACAAGAGACCCAGTACTTC
CASSGGGEPQETQYF
>-|TRBV18|TRBD1|TRBJ1-5
TGTGCCAGCTCACTCACAGGGGGTAGTGATAGCAATCAGCCCCAGCATTTT
CASSLTGGSDSNQPQHF
>many|TRBV4-3|TRBD1|TRBJ2-7
TGCGCCAGCAGCCAAGATCGGGACAGGGTTTACGAGCAGTACTTC
CASSQDRDRVYEQYF
>many|TRBV5-5|-|TRBJ1-5
TGTGCCAGCAGCTTGGCCAAGGGTCCCCAGCATTTT
CASSLAKGPQHF
>many|TRBV12-3/TRBV12-4|-|TRBJ1-2
TGTGCCAGCAGTTCCTCTCCTCAATCCCCGCCCTATGGCTACACCTTC
CASSSSPQSPPYGYTF
>many|TRBV25-1|TRBD1|TRBJ2-7
TGTGCCAGCAGTGAACATGTTGATCCATATCGGTTGACAGGGGCCAAGTCCTACGAGCAGTACTTC
CASSEHVDPYRLTGAKSYEQYF
>-|TRBV7-2|TRBD2|TRBJ2-5
TGTGCCAGCAGCTTAGGGCAAGGAGCGGGGGGGCTGACAGAGACCCAGTACTTC
CASSLGQGAGGLTETQYF
>few|TRBV3-1|-|TRBJ2-5
TGTGCCAGCAGCCAATTCTCATCGATAGAGACCCAGTACTTC
CASSQFSSIETQYF
>many|TRBV28|TRBD1|TRBJ2-7
TGTGCCAGCAGGATGGAGGGACAGGGAACCTACGAGCAGTACTTC
CASRMEGQGTYEQYF
>few|TRBV7-9|-|TRBJ2-1
TGTGCCAGCAGCCGGACCGTAGGGACCGCTTACAATGAGCAGTTCTTC
CASSRTVGTAYNEQFF
>-|TRBV5-6|TRBD2|TRBJ2-7
TGTGCCAGCAGCCTCCGGACTAGCGGGAGTAAACGTGCCTACGAGCAGTACTTC
CASSLRTSGSKRAYEQYF
>-|TRBV4-2|-|TRBJ2-5
TGTGCCAGCAGCCAAGATAGGAAGACCCAGTACTTC
CASSQDRKTQYF
>few|TRBV9|TRBD1|TRBJ2-5
TGTGCCAGCAGCGCTTGGGGACAGGGTAGAGAGACCCAGTACTTC
CASSAWGQGRETQYF
>-|TRBV10-1|-|TRBJ2-7
TGCGCCAGCAGCGCGGCGGGAAGCGAGCAGTACTTC
CASSAAGSEQYF